These 32 T cell receptor beta chains were all obtained from the same sample, sequenced in a study of blood T cell repertoires in COVID-19. Measured with immunoSEQ multiplex PCR; TCRdb has only the in-frame clones, and not every one. The data contain about 68,000 clones, around 83% of them singletons. The sample was peripheral blood. These receptors were taken from a man aged 50 to 60 with acute or convalescent COVID-19.

V gene TRBV21-1 combines with J gene TRBJ1-6; the DNA was not compared with TRBD1, the D call given in the table. TRBV21-1 is designated a pseudogene. CDR3 length: 15 residues. The CDR3 is CASSKTGTGGSPLHF. The CDR3 DNA reads as TGTGCCAGCAGCAAAACCGGGACAGGGGGCTCACCCCTCCACTTT.

The chain carries TRBV12-3 or TRBV12-4 and TRBJ2-7, with TRBD1 matching over 7 bases. Germline trimming cut 6 bases from V and 0 bases from J; bases unmatched to any gene: 2. This CDR3 is built from 13 residues. This CDR3 is CASRGQTSYEQYF. Written as DNA, the CDR3 is TGTGCCAGCAGGGGACAGACCTCCTACGAGCAGTACTTC.

This clone showed up just a few times. The chain's CDR3 is CASSLVERPEAFF. DNA for the CDR3: TGTGCCAGCAGCTTAGTTGAGAGGCCTGAAGCTTTCTTT. The chain links TRBV7-9 to TRBJ1-1; D is undetermined. CDR1 is SEHNR, CDR2 FQNEAQ, per germline (reference sequence). The CDR3 has 13 amino acids. Trimming pared 1 base from V and 6 bases from J, leaving 9 bases between.

The CDR3, as DNA: TGTGCAACAGGGTCGAACACCGGGGAGCTGTTTTTT. Amino acid sequence: CATGSNTGELFF. The chain is built from TRBV2 and TRBJ2-2, with D perhaps matching TRBD1 (6 bases). The CDR3 is made up of 12 amino acids. In germline, CDR1 is SNHLY, CDR2 FYNNEI.

J is TRBJ1-1 and V is TRBV30; TRBD1 might be the D (5 bases). This CDR3 comprises 13 residues. V shed 8 bases and J shed 7 bases, with 20 bases lying between them. CDR1 GTSNPN and CDR2 SVGIG come from the germline V gene (reference sequence). CDR3 sequence (DNA): TGTGCCGGGACCCCCGCTTTTGGCCGTGAAGCTTTCTTT. Its protein is CAGTPAFGREAFF.

A single count supports this clone. The sample contains more than one DNA sequence encoding this CDR3. The chain uses TRBV12-3 or TRBV12-4 and TRBJ2-1; weak D call: TRBD2 (6 bases). CDR3 size: 13 residues. With 5 bases removed from V and 4 bases from J, the gap between germline ends came to 9 bases. The CDR3 is CASSPGAYNEQFF. CDR3 nucleotides: TGTGCCAGCAGTCCGGGAGCATACAATGAGCAGTTCTTC.

This sequence joins TRBV18 and TRBJ2-1; TRBD1 matches 11 bases. The germline CDR1 and CDR2 sequences are KGHSH and LQKENI. The CDR3 totals 15 residues. J gave up 5 bases and V 3 bases, and 3 bases lay outside the gene matches. The CDR3 bases are TGTGCCAGCTCACCCCCGGGACAGGGGGACAATGAGCAGTTCTTC. Translation gives CASSPPGQGDNEQFF.

This clone was seen just once. This rearrangement joins TRBV11-3 to TRBJ2-4; TRBD2 aligns across 16 bases. In germline, CDR1 is SGHNT, CDR2 YENEEA. Trimming cost V 0 bases and J 15 bases; bases outside gene matches: 5. The CDR3 is made up of 15 amino acids. The CDR3 DNA is TGTGCCAGCAGCTTAGAAGGGACTAGCGGGAGGGCCACGTACTTC. Its translation is CASSLEGTSGRATYF.

This clone came up once. The gene calls are TRBV7-8 and TRBJ2-3; 9 bases match TRBD2. Germline-derived CDR1 and CDR2 are SGHVS and FQNEAQ. V lost 5 bases to trimming and J lost 4 bases; unmatched junction nucleotides: 7. The CDR3 consists of 15 residues. Written as DNA, the CDR3 is TGTGCCAGCAGCATGGCGGGGGGGCCCGCAGATACGCAGTATTTT. Its translation is CASSMAGGPADTQYF. Drawing the rest from reference TRBV7-8 and TRBJ2-3, the complete variable domain is GAGVSQSPRYKVAKRGQDVALRCDPISGHVSLFWYQQALGQGPEFLTYFQNEAQLDKSGLPSDRFFAERPEGSVSTLKIQRTQQEDSAVYLCASSMAGGPADTQYFGPGTRLTVL.

The chain couples TRBV7-3 to TRBJ2-3; a weak D match, TRBD2 (5 bases). The CDR3 is 16 residues long. V lost 2 bases, J lost 5 bases, and 17 bases lay in between. Germline CDR1 reads SGHTA; CDR2 reads FQGTGA. Here the CDR3 reads CASSLGSLARGDTQYF. DNA for the CDR3: TGTGCCAGCAGCTTAGGAAGTCTAGCACGGGGAGATACGCAGTATTTT.

The CDR3 sequence is CASTTWGQGSYGYTF. In DNA form, the CDR3 reads TGTGCCAGCACCACCTGGGGACAGGGAAGCTATGGCTACACCTTC. V usage is TRBV6-5 and J usage is TRBJ1-2; the match to TRBD1 covers 9 bases. The germline V gene has CDR1 MNHEY and CDR2 SVGAGI. The CDR3 is made up of 15 amino acids. Trimming took 7 bases from V and 4 from J; bases not matched to a gene: 10.

This CDR3 reads CASTWGTSGLTGELFF. Written as DNA, the CDR3 is TGTGCCAGCACCTGGGGGACTAGCGGACTGACCGGGGAGCTGTTTTTT. The rearrangement links TRBV11-1 to TRBJ2-2; 11 bases are a match to TRBD2. The CDR3 length is 16 residues. V gave up 7 bases and J gave up 5 bases; unmatched junction bases: 9. CDR1 is SGHAT, CDR2 FQDESV, per germline (reference sequence).

This clone appeared a few times. The chain recombines TRBV14 with TRBJ1-4; possibly TRBD1 for D (5 bases). There are 13 residues in the CDR3. The V and J ends lost 6 bases and 5 bases respectively, with 10 bases between them. Germline V gene sequence: CDR1 SGHDN, CDR2 FVKESK. The CDR3 bases are TGTGCCAGCAGTCCAGGGAAGAATGAAAAACTGTTTTTT. Protein sequence: CASSPGKNEKLFF.

The chain has TRBV2 and TRBJ1-1; 11 bases are a match to TRBD1. The V gene end was trimmed by 6 bases and the J gene end by 4 bases; junction bases not matched to a gene: 1. This CDR3 spans 13 amino acids. CDR1 SNHLY and CDR2 FYNNEI come from the germline V gene. The CDR3 is CASRGQGGTEAFF. The CDR3 DNA follows: TGTGCCAGCAGGGGACAGGGGGGCACTGAAGCTTTCTTT.

This chain uses TRBV19 with TRBJ1-2, with D uncertain. The germline CDR1 and CDR2 sequences are LNHDA and SQIVND (reference sequence). V was trimmed by 2 bases and J by 7 bases, leaving 5 bases between them. The CDR3 has 11 residues. The CDR3 DNA sequence: TGTGCCAGTAGTATAAGCCGTGGCTACACCTTC. Amino acids: CASSISRGYTF.

This chain's CDR3 is CASSLLSRNTEAFF. Here the CDR3 DNA reads TGTGCCAGCAGTTTATTATCGCGGAACACTGAAGCTTTCTTT. The genes are TRBV28 and TRBJ1-1; D call uncertain. The CDR3 loop spans 14 amino acids. The V and J ends lost 1 base and 1 base respectively, with 7 bases between them. Germline loops: CDR1 MDHEN, CDR2 SYDVKM.

The V and J genes are TRBV2 and TRBJ1-2, with 7 bases fitting TRBD1. V shed 4 bases, J shed 8 bases, and the junction held 10 bases outside the gene matches. Looked up from germline, CDR1 is SNHLY and CDR2 is FYNNEI. CDR3 size: 14 residues. CDR3 amino acids: CASSVFWTGEGYTF. In DNA form, the CDR3 reads TGTGCCAGCAGTGTCTTCTGGACAGGAGAAGGCTACACCTTC.

V usage is TRBV12-3 or TRBV12-4 and J usage is TRBJ1-2; D remains ambiguous. Trimming removed 4 bases from V and 3 bases from J, with 9 bases in between. The CDR3 loop spans 13 amino acids. For the CDR3, the DNA is TGTGCCAGCAGTTCCCTCTTTGACTATGGCTACACCTTC. It is translated as CASSSLFDYGYTF.

V and J are TRBV2 and TRBJ1-2, with a possible D match to TRBD1 (5 bases). CDR3 size: 14 residues. Per germline, CDR1 SNHLY and CDR2 FYNNEI. Trimming took off 3 bases at V and 1 base at J, with 9 bases between the two ends. The CDR3 sequence: CASSEAGLNYGYTF. In nucleotides, the CDR3 is TGTGCCAGCAGTGAGGCGGGACTTAACTATGGCTACACCTTC.

V usage is TRBV4-1 and J usage is TRBJ1-5; TRBD1 aligns across 8 bases. The CDR3 contains 16 residues. After removal of 0 bases from V and 6 bases from J, the junction contained 7 bases not matched to a gene. Per the germline V gene, CDR1 is MGHRA and CDR2 is YSYEKL. CDR3 loop: CASSQDDGRGLQPQHF. CDR3 bases: TGCGCCAGCAGCCAAGATGACGGCAGGGGGCTTCAGCCCCAGCATTTT.

The chain combines TRBV12-3 or TRBV12-4 with TRBJ1-2; 10 bases are a match to TRBD1. This CDR3 contains 12 residues. The J segment lost 6 bases and the V segment lost 8 bases, leaving 3 bases of the junction unmatched. For the CDR3, the DNA is TGTGCCAGCGGGACAGGGGACGATGGCTACACCTTC. Translated: CASGTGDDGYTF.

The chain has TRBV10-3 and TRBJ2-1, with TRBD1 identical over 8 bases. There are 15 residues in the CDR3. J gave up 8 bases and V 4 bases, and 10 bases lay outside the gene matches. Germline CDR1 is ENHRY and CDR2 is SYGVKD. CDR3 loop: CAISAGTGGFYEQFF. The DNA for the CDR3 is TGTGCCATCAGTGCCGGGACAGGCGGCTTCTATGAGCAGTTCTTC.

This clone was recorded only once. CDR3 region: CASLSGGGSYNEQFF. The DNA of the CDR3 is TGTGCCAGCCTCTCTGGGGGGGGGTCCTACAATGAGCAGTTCTTC. This chain links TRBV28 with TRBJ2-1; 7 bases fit TRBD2. Trimming removed 8 bases from V and 1 base from J; junction bases left unmatched: 8. The CDR3 is 15 residues long. Germline V lookup: CDR1 MDHEN, CDR2 SYDVKM. Full variable domain (remainder filled in from reference TRBV28 and TRBJ2-1): DVKVTQSSRYLVKRTGEKVFLECVQDMDHENMFWYRQDPGLGLRLIYFSYDVKMKEKGDIPEGYSVSREKKERFSLILESASTNQTSMYLCASLSGGGSYNEQFFGPGTRLTVL.

The chain links TRBV9 to TRBJ1-6; TRBD1 is a possible D gene (5 bases). The CDR3 sequence is 13 residues long. The germline CDR1 and CDR2 sequences are SGDLS and YYNGEE. CDR3 sequence: CAKGRAYNSPLHF. The CDR3 DNA follows: TGTGCTAAGGGGAGGGCCTATAATTCACCCCTCCACTTT.

Only one count was recorded for this clone. This rearrangement joins TRBV5-3 to TRBJ1-2, with D uncertain. TRBV5-3 counts as an open reading frame of uncertain function. Trimming stripped 0 bases from V and 2 bases from J, with 14 bases between. The CDR3 spans 16 residues. The CDR3 DNA sequence: TGTGCCAGAAGCTTGGCCCAAGGCAGGCCGAACTATGGCTACACCTTC. This gives the protein CARSLAQGRPNYGYTF.

The V and J genes are TRBV9 and TRBJ1-5, with D maybe TRBD1 (5 bases). The CDR3 totals 14 residues. Germline values: CDR1 SGDLS, CDR2 YYNGEE. V lost 2 bases and J 6 bases, leaving 12 bases between the germline ends. CDR3 coding DNA: TGTGCCAGCAGCGTGGGGGGAGGGATTCAGCCCCAGCATTTT. Amino acids: CASSVGGGIQPQHF.

The J gene is TRBJ1-2, the V gene TRBV9, with TRBD1 as a possible D gene (6 bases). The CDR3 has 13 residues. Trimming removed 6 bases at V and 7 bases at J, with 16 bases between. Germline CDR1 is SGDLS and CDR2 is YYNGEE. The CDR3 sequence: CASNPGGQFGYTF. The CDR3 DNA is TGTGCCAGCAACCCCGGGGGGCAGTTTGGCTACACCTTC.

This clone appeared once. This sequence joins TRBV14 and TRBJ2-3; D may be TRBD2 (6 bases). Trimming took 4 bases from V and 2 from J, leaving 13 bases between them. Germline V gives CDR1 SGHDN, CDR2 FVKESK. CDR3 length: 15 amino acids. CDR3 bases: TGTGCCAGCAGCCTTTCGGCGGGGACCACAGATACGCAGTATTTT. Encoded protein: CASSLSAGTTDTQYF.

The chain carries TRBV10-3 and TRBJ2-3; tentative D call: TRBD2 (6 bases). The germline V and J ends were trimmed by 3 bases and 0 bases, with 10 bases remaining between them. The CDR3 length is 15 residues. The germline V gene encodes CDR1 ENHRY and CDR2 SYGVKD. The CDR3: CAISDAGTSTDTQYF. DNA of the CDR3: TGTGCCATCAGTGATGCGGGAACTAGCACAGATACGCAGTATTTT.

The chain recombines TRBV11-2 with TRBJ1-5; D gene uncertain. Trimming shortened V by 0 bases and J by 2 bases, and 8 bases separated the two germline ends. Germline CDR1 and CDR2: SGHAT and FQNNGV. The CDR3 covers 15 residues. The CDR3 DNA reads as TGTGCCAGCAGCTTAGATTGGGGAGGCAATCAGCCCCAGCATTTT. Protein sequence: CASSLDWGGNQPQHF.

The CDR3 DNA reads as TGCGCCAGCAGCCAAGAGGAGGGTTCACCCCTCCACTTT. Its translation: CASSQEEGSPLHF. V usage is TRBV4-1 and J usage is TRBJ1-6; D unclear. The CDR3 has 13 residues. V was cut by 0 bases and J by 9 bases, with 6 bases left in between. Germline assignment: CDR1 MGHRA and CDR2 YSYEKL.

The chain has TRBV7-6 and TRBJ1-5, with a tentative D call TRBD1 (5 bases). The V and J ends lost 2 bases and 0 bases respectively, with 11 bases between them. Germline CDR1 is SGHVS and CDR2 is FNYEAQ. The CDR3 has 16 amino acids. CDR3 sequence (DNA): TGTGCCAGCAGCTTAAATTCGGGGGATAGCAATCAGCCCCAGCATTTT. Amino acid sequence: CASSLNSGDSNQPQHF.